A selection of T cell receptor beta chains follows, all from one sample in a study of cytomegalovirus exposure and HLA in healthy donors. Measured with immunoSEQ multiplex PCR; TCRdb has only the in-frame clones, and not every one. The sample includes 100,000 to 150,000 clones, over 80% of them seen just once. The sequenced material came from PBMCs. The receptors stem from a young man in good health and CMV-seropositive. The CDR3 runs from the conserved cysteine through the conserved F or W. The D gene is left open where the match is weak. Size values are once, few and many counts, or a class for expanded clones, and some rows have none.

TRBJ2-4 | NA | TRBD1 | TRBV13 | CASSLAGTGENIQYF | TGTGCCAGCAGCTTGGCCGGGACAGGAGAAAACATTCAGTACTTC
TRBJ1-2 | NA | NA | TRBV2 | CASSLGAREYGYTF | TGTGCCAGCAGTTTAGGGGCCCGCGAATATGGCTACACCTTC
TRBJ1-1 | NA | NA | TRBV5-3 | CARSLVGRTEAFF | TGTGCCAGAAGCTTGGTGGGGCGTACTGAAGCTTTCTTT
TRBJ2-7 | NA | NA | TRBV4-1 | CASSQGGRQAPRQYF | TGCGCCAGCAGCCAAGGGGGGCGACAGGCTCCGAGGCAGTACTTC
TRBJ1-2 | NA | NA | TRBV15 | CATSIVGDYGYTF | TGTGCCACCAGCATAGTGGGAGACTATGGCTACACCTTC
TRBJ1-1 | NA | TRBD1 | TRBV29-1 | CSVALNAGTGEDCTEAFF | TGCAGCGTTGCCCTTAACGCCGGGACAGGGGAAGATTGCACTGAAGCTTTCTTT
TRBJ1-2 | NA | TRBD1 | TRBV6-5 | CASRDRDLYGYTF | TGTGCCAGCAGAGACAGGGACCTCTATGGCTACACCTTC
TRBJ1-2 | NA | NA | TRBV30 | CASDRNYGYTF | TGTGCCTCAGACAGGAACTATGGCTACACCTTC
TRBJ2-5 | NA | NA | TRBV5-4 | CASSLPPGQQETQYF | TGTGCCAGCAGCCTCCCTCCGGGACAACAAGAGACCCAGTACTTC
TRBJ1-2 | NA | NA | TRBV4-1 | CASSQDLAGYTF | TGCGCCAGCAGCCAAGATTTGGCTGGCTACACCTTC
TRBJ2-1 | few | TRBD2 | TRBV10-3 | CAISGLAGGYNEQFF | TGTGCCATCAGTGGACTAGCGGGAGGTTACAATGAGCAGTTCTTC
TRBJ1-2 | NA | NA | TRBV28 | CASTPGVRGYTF | TGTGCCAGCACCCCAGGGGTCCGGGGCTACACCTTC
TRBJ2-5 | NA | TRBD2 | TRBV5-1 | CASSLNPSGEQETQYF | TGCGCCAGCAGCTTGAACCCTAGCGGAGAGCAAGAGACCCAGTACTTC
TRBJ1-5 | NA | TRBD1 | TRBV19 | CASTGTDSVQPQHF | TGTGCCAGCACCGGGACAGACTCTGTTCAGCCCCAGCATTTT
TRBJ2-3 | NA | NA | TRBV5-1 | CASGRGSTDTQYF | TGCGCCAGTGGGCGGGGTAGCACAGATACGCAGTATTTT
TRBJ2-3 | NA | TRBD2 | TRBV4-1 | CASRSGSGGRDTQYF | TGCGCCAGCCGCTCGGGGAGCGGGGGCAGGGATACGCAGTATTTT
TRBJ1-6 | NA | NA | TRBV9 | CASSDPGIPLHF | TGTGCCAGCAGCGACCCAGGGATCCCCCTCCACTTT
TRBJ2-1 | few | NA | TRBV6-4 | CASSDSRGGNEQFF | TGTGCCAGCAGTGACTCGAGGGGGGGCAATGAGCAGTTCTTC
TRBJ2-7 | few | NA | TRBV11-2 | CASSPSYEQYF | TGTGCCAGCAGCCCTTCCTACGAGCAGTACTTC
TRBJ1-1 | NA | NA | TRBV30 | CAWNRVDTEAFF | TGTGCCTGGAACAGGGTCGACACTGAAGCTTTCTTT
TRBJ1-1 | NA | NA | TRBV29-1 | CSPDPPGNTEAFF | TGCAGCCCCGACCCCCCAGGGAACACTGAAGCTTTCTTT
TRBJ2-7 | NA | TRBD1 | TRBV7-2 | CASGGGGQEYSYEQYF | TGTGCCAGCGGAGGTGGTGGACAGGAATACTCCTACGAGCAGTACTTC
TRBJ2-1 | NA | TRBD1 | TRBV2 | CASSQDRGPHEQFF | TGTGCCAGCAGTCAGGACAGGGGGCCACATGAGCAGTTCTTC
TRBJ1-1 | few | TRBD1 | TRBV7-6 | CASSRGQGAAEAFF | TGTGCCAGCAGCCGAGGACAGGGGGCGGCTGAAGCTTTCTTT
TRBJ2-5 | NA | TRBD1 | TRBV9 | CASSARTGPRETQYF | TGTGCCAGCAGCGCCCGGACAGGGCCACGGGAGACCCAGTACTTC
TRBJ2-7 | NA | NA | TRBV27 | CASNLQGIPSSYEQYF | TGTGCCAGCAATCTACAGGGAATCCCCAGCTCCTACGAGCAGTACTTC
TRBJ2-7 | NA | NA | TRBV2 | CASSLDNSYEQYF | TGTGCCAGCAGTCTTGACAATTCCTACGAGCAGTACTTC
TRBJ2-5 | NA | TRBD1 | TRBV19 | CASRKGQGAGETQYF | TGTGCCAGTAGAAAAGGACAGGGGGCAGGGGAGACCCAGTACTTC
TRBJ2-2 | once | TRBD1 | TRBV7-8 | CASSAWTGGGRNTGELFF | TGTGCCAGCAGCGCCTGGACAGGTGGGGGCCGAAACACCGGGGAGCTGTTTTTT
TRBJ2-1 | NA | TRBD2 | TRBV28 | CASSLYLLAGGNEQFF | TGTGCCAGCAGTTTGTATTTACTAGCGGGGGGGAATGAGCAGTTCTTC
TRBJ2-5 | NA | NA | TRBV13 | CASSLRRGGIQETQYF | TGTGCCAGCAGCTTAAGGAGGGGGGGTATTCAAGAGACCCAGTACTTC
TRBJ2-7 | NA | NA | TRBV2 | CASSEGPSVAYEQYF | TGTGCCAGCAGTGAAGGGCCTAGCGTTGCCTACGAGCAGTACTTC
TRBJ2-1 | NA | NA | TRBV2 | CASGARTTGNEQFF | TGTGCCAGCGGGGCGAGGACTACCGGCAATGAGCAGTTCTTC
TRBJ1-1 | once | TRBD1 | TRBV28 | CASSLWGKGQGNTEAFF | TGTGCCAGCAGTTTATGGGGCAAGGGACAGGGGAACACTGAAGCTTTCTTT
TRBJ1-1 | NA | NA | TRBV5-1 | CASSLVKGGVSDTEAFF | TGCGCCAGCAGCCTGGTGAAAGGCGGGGTTAGCGACACTGAAGCTTTCTTT
TRBJ1-5 | NA | TRBD1 | TRBV10-3 | CAISAGQGHQPQHF | TGTGCCATCAGTGCGGGACAGGGGCATCAGCCCCAGCATTTT